This TCR beta chain appears in the sequencing data of a study of post-analysis software for immune sequencing data. Germline CDR1 SGHAT, CDR2 FQNNGV. Between the trimmed V and J ends, which lost 5 bases and 10 bases, there was a span of 18 bases. CDR3 length: 14 residues. General observations from the study: Roughly 5 TRBV segments (TRBV5-6, TRBV5-1 and TRBV20-1 among them) occurred more frequently in patients than in controls.

Regarding this clonotype: Antigen unknown.

Included in the TCR beta cDNA libraries were unique molecular identifiers. TCRdb reprocessed the PCR reads with MiXCR, giving one entry per CDR3 protein. In the table there are fewer than 850,000 distinct CDR3 sequences, about 27% of which are singletons. The receptor comes from a girl aged 5-17 years with multiple sclerosis. This chain links TRBV11-2 with TRBJ2-1, with D possibly called TRBD1 or TRBD2 (5 bases each). Sequencing input: blood. The CDR3 loop is CASSPGTPQSEQFF. CDR3 nucleotides: TGTGCCAGCAGCCCGGGGACCCCTCAGTCGGAGCAGTTCTTC.